Below, 10 T cell receptor beta chains from the same sample are listed, as sequenced in a study of blood T cell repertoires in COVID-19. TCRdb's copy holds only in-frame clones and misses some; the assay was immunoSEQ multiplex PCR. Among about 95,000 clones listed, about 90% were seen once. Sample: peripheral blood. These receptors originate from a human donor in a cohort sampled during active COVID-19.

The chain is built from TRBV29-1 and TRBJ2-7, with a possible D match to TRBD1 (5 bases). Trimming took off 4 bases at V and 1 base at J, with 8 bases between the two ends. Germline CDR1 is SQVTM and CDR2 is ANQGSEA. The CDR3 runs to 12 residues. CDR3 DNA: TGCAGCGTTGTCAGGGATTCCTACGAGCAGTACTTC. Translation gives CSVVRDSYEQYF.

The chain links TRBV27 to TRBJ2-5; 10 bases fit TRBD2. Germline lookup yields CDR1 MNHEY and CDR2 SMNVEV (reference sequence). The CDR3 is made up of 15 amino acids. J lost 0 bases, V lost 5 bases, and 3 bases had no gene match. CDR3 nucleotide sequence: TGTGCCAGCAGTCAACTAGCGGGAAACCAAGAGACCCAGTACTTC. This encodes CASSQLAGNQETQYF.

V and J are TRBV19 and TRBJ1-5; TRBD1 aligns across 7 bases. The germline V gene has CDR1 LNHDA and CDR2 SQIVND (reference sequence). CDR3 length: 14 residues. The V gene end was trimmed by 4 bases and the J gene end by 11 bases; junction bases not matched to a gene: 11. The CDR3 reads CASSTQGNGPAQHF. DNA for the CDR3: TGTGCCAGTAGTACACAGGGGAACGGTCCGGCCCAGCATTTT.

The DNA of the CDR3 is TGTGCCAGCAGCTTGAGGGGTTCGGTTGACTACACCTTC. Its protein product is CASSLRGSVDYTF. This chain uses TRBV5-4 with TRBJ1-2; D is perhaps TRBD1 (5 bases). Germline CDR1 is SGHNT and CDR2 is YYREEE (reference sequence). CDR3 length: 13 residues. The V end lost 1 base, the J end lost 10 bases, and 14 bases lay between the germline ends.

J is TRBJ1-2 and V is TRBV19; 8 bases are shared with TRBD1. The CDR3 consists of 15 residues. The germline V gene has CDR1 LNHDA and CDR2 SQIVND (reference sequence). Losses at the gene ends were 5 bases for V and 4 bases for J; bases not matched to a gene: 9. The DNA for the CDR3 is TGTGCCAGTAGTGCCAGGGGGCGCTCTTTCTATGGCTACACCTTC. Translating it yields CASSARGRSFYGYTF.

This rearrangement joins TRBV5-5 to TRBJ1-5; the D gene is possibly TRBD1 (6 bases). The germline CDR1 and CDR2 sequences are SGHKS and YYEKEE (reference sequence). Between the trimmed V and J ends, which lost 3 bases and 7 bases, there was a span of 17 bases. CDR3 length: 15 residues. The CDR3 here is CASSSMTGVGQPQHF. As DNA, the CDR3 is TGTGCCAGCAGCTCCATGACAGGAGTCGGGCAGCCCCAGCATTTT.

This clone was detected a few times. This sequence joins TRBV18 and TRBJ2-1; tentative D call: TRBD2 (6 bases). CDR1 is KGHSH, CDR2 LQKENI, per germline. V lost 2 bases, J lost 0 bases, and 14 bases lay in between. The CDR3 contains 17 residues. Written as DNA, the CDR3 is TGTGCCAGCTCACCAAGAAAACTAGCAGTCTCCTACAATGAGCAGTTCTTC. Amino acids: CASSPRKLAVSYNEQFF. The complete variable domain, with remaining parts taken from reference TRBV18 and TRBJ2-1, reads NAGVMQNPRHLVRRRGQEARLRCSPMKGHSHVYWYRQLPEEGLKFMVYLQKENIIDESGMPKERFSAEFPKEGPSILRIQQVVRGDSAAYFCASSPRKLAVSYNEQFFGPGTRLTVL.

This chain uses TRBV7-9 with TRBJ1-1; maybe TRBD1 (5 bases). Germline V lookup: CDR1 SEHNR, CDR2 FQNEAQ (reference sequence). V lost 2 bases and J lost 5, with 12 bases in between. This CDR3 comprises 14 residues. The CDR3 DNA is TGTGCCAGCAGCTTACAGGGTTTGGAGACTGAAGCTTTCTTT. Translated: CASSLQGLETEAFF.

The V call is TRBV12-5, the J call TRBJ2-3, with a possible D match to TRBD1 (5 bases). The CDR3 spans 12 residues. CDR1 is LGHNT, CDR2 FRNRAP, per germline. Trimming removed 7 bases at V and 5 bases at J, with 10 bases between. This CDR3 reads CASALREDTQYF. The DNA for the CDR3 is TGTGCTAGTGCCCTCAGGGAAGATACGCAGTATTTT.

The J gene is TRBJ2-1, the V gene TRBV19, with D perhaps TRBD1 (5 bases). Per germline, CDR1 LNHDA and CDR2 SQIVND (reference sequence). Trimming removed 5 bases from V and 3 bases from J, with 8 bases in between. This CDR3 spans 13 amino acids. The CDR3 nucleotides are TGTGCCAGTAGTGGGGCAGTCTACAATGAGCAGTTCTTC. As protein: CASSGAVYNEQFF.